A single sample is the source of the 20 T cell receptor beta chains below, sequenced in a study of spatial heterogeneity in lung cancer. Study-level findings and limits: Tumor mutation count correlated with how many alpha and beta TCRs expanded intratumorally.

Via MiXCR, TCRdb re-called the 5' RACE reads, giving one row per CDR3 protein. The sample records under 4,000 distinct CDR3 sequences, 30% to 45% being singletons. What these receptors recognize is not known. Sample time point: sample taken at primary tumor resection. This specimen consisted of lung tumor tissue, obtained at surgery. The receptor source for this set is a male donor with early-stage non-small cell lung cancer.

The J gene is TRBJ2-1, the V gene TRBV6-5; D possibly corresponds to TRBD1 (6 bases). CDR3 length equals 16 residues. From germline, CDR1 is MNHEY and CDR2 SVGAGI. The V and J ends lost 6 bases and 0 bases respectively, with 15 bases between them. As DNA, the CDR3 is TGTGCCAGCAGCCCGGGGACACCTAGCTCCTACAATGAGCAGTTCTTC. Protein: CASSPGTPSSYNEQFF.

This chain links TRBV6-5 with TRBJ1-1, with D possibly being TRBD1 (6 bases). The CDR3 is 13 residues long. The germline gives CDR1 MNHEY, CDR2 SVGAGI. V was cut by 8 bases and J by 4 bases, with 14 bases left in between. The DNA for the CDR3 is TGTGCCAGCTGTAAACAGGGAAGCACTGAAGCTTTCTTT. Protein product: CASCKQGSTEAFF.

DNA for the CDR3: TGTGCCAGACAACCACCCGGGACTAGCGGTTACAATGAGCAGTTCTTC. Translated, it gives CARQPPGTSGYNEQFF. The chain uses TRBV7-9 and TRBJ2-1, with 11 nucleotides matching TRBD2. From germline, CDR1 is SEHNR and CDR2 FQNEAQ (reference sequence). V lost 9 bases to trimming and J lost 4 bases; unmatched junction nucleotides: 11. The CDR3 sequence is 16 residues long.

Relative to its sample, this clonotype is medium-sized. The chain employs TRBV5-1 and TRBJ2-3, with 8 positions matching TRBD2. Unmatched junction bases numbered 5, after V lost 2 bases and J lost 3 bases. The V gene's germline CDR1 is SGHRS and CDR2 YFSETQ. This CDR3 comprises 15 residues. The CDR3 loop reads CASSLSSGSTDTQYF. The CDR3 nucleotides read TGCGCCAGCAGCTTATCAAGCGGGAGTACAGATACGCAGTATTTT.

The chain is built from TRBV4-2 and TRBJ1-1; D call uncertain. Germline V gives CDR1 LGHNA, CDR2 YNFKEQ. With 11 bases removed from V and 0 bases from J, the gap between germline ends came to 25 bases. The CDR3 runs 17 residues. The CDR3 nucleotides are TGTGCCGTAGGAAGAGCCGTAACGTATGGGGTGAACACTGAAGCTTTCTTT. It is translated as CAVGRAVTYGVNTEAFF.

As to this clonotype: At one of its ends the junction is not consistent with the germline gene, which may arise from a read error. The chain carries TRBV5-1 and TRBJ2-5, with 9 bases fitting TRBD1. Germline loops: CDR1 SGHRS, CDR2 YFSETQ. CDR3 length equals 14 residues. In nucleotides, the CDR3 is TGCGCCAGCAGCTCTGGGACAGGGCAAGGGACCCAGTACTTC. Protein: CASSSGTGQGTQYF.

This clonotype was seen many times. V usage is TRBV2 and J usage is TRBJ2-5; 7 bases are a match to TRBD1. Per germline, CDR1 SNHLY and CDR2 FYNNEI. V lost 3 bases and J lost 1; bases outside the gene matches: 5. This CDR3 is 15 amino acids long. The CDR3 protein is CASSEGTGVQETQYF. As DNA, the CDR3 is TGTGCCAGCAGTGAGGGAACAGGGGTCCAAGAGACCCAGTACTTC.

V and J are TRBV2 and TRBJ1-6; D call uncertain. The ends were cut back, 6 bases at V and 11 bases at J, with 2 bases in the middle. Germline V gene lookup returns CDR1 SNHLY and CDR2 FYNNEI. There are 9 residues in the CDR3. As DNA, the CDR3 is TGTGCCAGCAGCCCACCCCTCCACTTT. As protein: CASSPPLHF.

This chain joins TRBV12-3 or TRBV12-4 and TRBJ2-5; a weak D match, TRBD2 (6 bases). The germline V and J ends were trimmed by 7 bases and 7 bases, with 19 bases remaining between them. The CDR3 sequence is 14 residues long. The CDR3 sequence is CASTQEGAVRTQYF. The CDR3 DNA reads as TGTGCCAGCACCCAGGAGGGTGCCGTGAGGACCCAGTACTTC.

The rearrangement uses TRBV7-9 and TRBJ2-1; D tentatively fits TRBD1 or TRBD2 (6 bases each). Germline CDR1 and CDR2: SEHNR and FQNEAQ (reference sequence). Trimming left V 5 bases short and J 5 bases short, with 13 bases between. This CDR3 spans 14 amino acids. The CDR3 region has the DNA TGTGCCAGCAGCAGACGGGGGCCCGACAATGAGCAGTTCTTC. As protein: CASSRRGPDNEQFF.

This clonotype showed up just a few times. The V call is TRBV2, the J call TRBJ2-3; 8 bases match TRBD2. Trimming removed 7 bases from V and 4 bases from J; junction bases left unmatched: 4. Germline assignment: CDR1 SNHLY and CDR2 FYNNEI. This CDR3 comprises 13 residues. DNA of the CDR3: TGTGCCAGCATACGGGGGGGCCCAGATACGCAGTATTTT. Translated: CASIRGGPDTQYF.

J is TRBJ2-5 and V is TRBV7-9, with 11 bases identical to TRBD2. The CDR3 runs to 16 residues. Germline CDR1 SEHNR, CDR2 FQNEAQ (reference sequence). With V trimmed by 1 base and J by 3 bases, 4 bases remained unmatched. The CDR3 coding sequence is TGTGCCAGCAGCTTAGGCTCGACTAGCGGGGAAGAGACCCAGTACTTC. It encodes CASSLGSTSGEETQYF. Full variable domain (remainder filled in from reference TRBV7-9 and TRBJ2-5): DTGVSQNPRHKITKRGQNVTFRCDPISEHNRLYWYRQTLGQGPEFLTYFQNEAQLEKSRLLSDRFSAERPKGSFSTLEIQRTEQGDSAMYLCASSLGSTSGEETQYFGPGTRLLVL.

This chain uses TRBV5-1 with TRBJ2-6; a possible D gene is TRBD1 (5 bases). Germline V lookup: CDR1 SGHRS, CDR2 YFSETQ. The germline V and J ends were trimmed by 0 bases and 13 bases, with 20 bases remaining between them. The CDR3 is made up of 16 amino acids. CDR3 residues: CASSLDRTSSGVVLTF. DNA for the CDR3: TGCGCCAGCAGCTTGGACAGGACCTCCTCTGGGGTTGTCCTGACTTTC. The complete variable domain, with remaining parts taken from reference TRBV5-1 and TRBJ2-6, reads KAGVTQTPRYLIKTRGQQVTLSCSPISGHRSVSWYQQTPGQGLQFLFEYFSETQRNKGNFPGRFSGRQFSNSRSEMNVSTLELGDSALYLCASSLDRTSSGVVLTFGAGSRLTVL.

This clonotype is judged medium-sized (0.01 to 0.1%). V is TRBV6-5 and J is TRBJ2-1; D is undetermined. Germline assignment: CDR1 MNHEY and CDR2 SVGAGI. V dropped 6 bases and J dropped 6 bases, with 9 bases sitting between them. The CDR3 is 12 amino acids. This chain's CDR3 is CASSTGINEQFF. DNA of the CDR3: TGTGCCAGCAGCACCGGAATCAATGAGCAGTTCTTC.

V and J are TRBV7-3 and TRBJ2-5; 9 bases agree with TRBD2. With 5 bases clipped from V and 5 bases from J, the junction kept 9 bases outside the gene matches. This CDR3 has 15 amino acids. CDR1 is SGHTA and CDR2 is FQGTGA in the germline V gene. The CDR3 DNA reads TGTGCCAGCAGCAAGGGGGGACTAGCTACGGAGACCCAGTACTTC. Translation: CASSKGGLATETQYF. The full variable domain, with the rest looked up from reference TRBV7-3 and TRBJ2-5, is GAGVSQTPSNKVTEKGKYVELRCDPISGHTALYWYRQSLGQGPEFLIYFQGTGAADDSGLPNDRFFAVRPEGSVSTLKIQRTERGDSAVYLCASSKGGLATETQYFGPGTRLLVL.

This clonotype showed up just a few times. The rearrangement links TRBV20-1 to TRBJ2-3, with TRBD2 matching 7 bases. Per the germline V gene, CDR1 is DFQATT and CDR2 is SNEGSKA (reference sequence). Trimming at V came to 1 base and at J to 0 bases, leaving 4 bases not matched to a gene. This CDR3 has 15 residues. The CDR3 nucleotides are TGCAGTGCTAGAGTGAGCGGGGTTAGCACAGATACGCAGTATTTT. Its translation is CSARVSGVSTDTQYF.

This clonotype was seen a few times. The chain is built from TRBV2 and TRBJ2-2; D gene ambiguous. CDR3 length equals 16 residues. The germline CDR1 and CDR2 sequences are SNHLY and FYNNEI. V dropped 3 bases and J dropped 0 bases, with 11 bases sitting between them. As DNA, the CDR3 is TGTGCCAGCAGTGATCTGGGTCATACGAACACCGGGGAGCTGTTTTTT. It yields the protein CASSDLGHTNTGELFF.

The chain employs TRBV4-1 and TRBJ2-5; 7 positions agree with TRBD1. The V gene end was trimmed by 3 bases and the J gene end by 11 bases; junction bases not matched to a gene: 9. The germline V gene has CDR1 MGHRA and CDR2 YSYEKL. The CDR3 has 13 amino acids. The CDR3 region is CASSHPDGTEQYF. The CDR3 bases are TGCGCCAGCAGCCACCCTGACGGGACAGAACAGTACTTC.

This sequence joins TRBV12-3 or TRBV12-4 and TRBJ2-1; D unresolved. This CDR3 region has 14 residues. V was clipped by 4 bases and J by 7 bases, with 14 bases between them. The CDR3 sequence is CASSSGLRPNEQFF. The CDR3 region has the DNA TGTGCCAGCAGTTCCGGGCTACGCCCGAATGAGCAGTTCTTC.

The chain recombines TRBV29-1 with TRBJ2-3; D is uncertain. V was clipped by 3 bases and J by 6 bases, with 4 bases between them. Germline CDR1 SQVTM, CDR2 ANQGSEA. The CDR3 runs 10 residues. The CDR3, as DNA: TGCAGCGTTGAGGCGGATACGCAGTATTTT. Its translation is CSVEADTQYF.